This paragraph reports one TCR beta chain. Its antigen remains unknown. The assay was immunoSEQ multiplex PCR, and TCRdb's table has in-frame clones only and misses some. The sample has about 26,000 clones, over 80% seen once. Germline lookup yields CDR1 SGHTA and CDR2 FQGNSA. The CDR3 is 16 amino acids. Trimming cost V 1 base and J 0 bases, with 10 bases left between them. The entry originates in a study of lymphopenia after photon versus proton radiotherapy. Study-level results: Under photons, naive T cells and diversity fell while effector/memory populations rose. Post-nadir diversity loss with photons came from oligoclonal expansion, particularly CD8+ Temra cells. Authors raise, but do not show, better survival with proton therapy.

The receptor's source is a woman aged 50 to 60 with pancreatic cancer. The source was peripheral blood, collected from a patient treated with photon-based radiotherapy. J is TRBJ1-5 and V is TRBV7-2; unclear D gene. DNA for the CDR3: TGTGCCAGCAGCTTAGGACCCGCCTATAGCAATCAGCCCCAGCATTTT. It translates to CASSLGPAYSNQPQHF.